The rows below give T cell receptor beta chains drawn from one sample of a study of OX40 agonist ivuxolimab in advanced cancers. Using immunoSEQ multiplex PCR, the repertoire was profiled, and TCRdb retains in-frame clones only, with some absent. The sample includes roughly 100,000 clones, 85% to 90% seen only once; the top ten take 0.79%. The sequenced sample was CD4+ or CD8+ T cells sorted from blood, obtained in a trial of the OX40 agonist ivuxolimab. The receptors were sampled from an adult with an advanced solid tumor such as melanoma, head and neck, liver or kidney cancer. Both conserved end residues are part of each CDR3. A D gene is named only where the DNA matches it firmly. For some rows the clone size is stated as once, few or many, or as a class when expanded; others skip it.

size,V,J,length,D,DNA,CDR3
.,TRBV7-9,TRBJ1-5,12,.,TGTGCCAGCAGCACGGGGGACCAGCCCCAGCATTTT,CASSTGDQPQHF
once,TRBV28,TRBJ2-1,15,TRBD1,TGTGCCAGCAGTCCCACGGACAGGGGGGGAAATGAGCAGTTCTTC,CASSPTDRGGNEQFF
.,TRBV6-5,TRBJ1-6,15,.,TGTGCCAGCAGACGACAGGCAGGGCTCGCTTCACCCCTCCACTTT,CASRRQAGLASPLHF
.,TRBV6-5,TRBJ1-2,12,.,TGTGCCACCCAACAAAGGAACTATGGCTACACCTTC,CATQQRNYGYTF
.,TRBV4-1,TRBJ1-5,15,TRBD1,TGCGCCAGCAGCCAAGAGGTACAGGGGACTTCACCCCAGCATTTT,CASSQEVQGTSPQHF
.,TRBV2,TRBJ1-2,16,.,TGTGCCAGCAGTGAACCACATCTCTATAAGAACTATGGCTACACCTTC,CASSEPHLYKNYGYTF
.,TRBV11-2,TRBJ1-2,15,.,TGTGCCAGCAGCTTAGCCTCCGGGGAGGGCTATGGCTACACCTTC,CASSLASGEGYGYTF
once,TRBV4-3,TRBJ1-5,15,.,TGCGCCAGCAGCCTTGGCAGGGATAGTAGTCAGCCCCAGCATTTT,CASSLGRDSSQPQHF
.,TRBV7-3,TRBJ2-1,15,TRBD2,TGTGCCAGCAGCCCATTAGCGGGGGCCTACAATGAGCAGTTCTTC,CASSPLAGAYNEQFF
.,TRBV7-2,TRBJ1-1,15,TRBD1,TGTGCCAGCAGCTCCAATCCCAGGGGGTTGGCTGAAGCTTTCTTT,CASSSNPRGLAEAFF
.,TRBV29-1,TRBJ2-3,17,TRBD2,TGCAGCGTTGACGGGGTTCTAGCGGGGGGAAGCACAGATACGCAGTATTTT,CSVDGVLAGGSTDTQYF
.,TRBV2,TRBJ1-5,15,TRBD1,TGTGCCAGCAGTGAGAGGACAGGGGGCGAGAGGCCCCAGCATTTT,CASSERTGGERPQHF
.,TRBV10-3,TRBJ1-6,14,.,TGTGCCATCCAACCCGCAGGGAGTAATTCACCCCTCCACTTT,CAIQPAGSNSPLHF
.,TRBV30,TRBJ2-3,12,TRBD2,TGTGCCTGGAGGGGGGGGTCGGATACGCAGTATTTT,CAWRGGSDTQYF